This T cell receptor beta chain originates from a study of Graves' ophthalmopathy and Graves' hyperthyroidism. Overall study context: Peripheral blood was gathered at first diagnosis, ahead of any treatment whatsoever. Notes on the study in general: The authors also found most expanded thyroid clonotypes above 0.001 frequency in blood. A 13-signature model separated ophthalmopathy from stable hyperthyroidism, just over 85% sensitivity, around 81% specificity.

Trimming took off 5 bases at V and 4 bases at J, with 15 bases between the two ends. The germline CDR1 and CDR2 sequences are PRHDT and FYEKMQ (reference sequence). The CDR3 spans 14 residues. This clonotype was recorded many times. Its antigen remains unknown. Researchers took RNA transcripts and amplified TCR beta CDR3 regions from them. The library came from an HTBI-primed first-round RT-PCR and a second-round multiplex PCR. A single record per CDR3 protein comes from TCRdb applying MiXCR to the multiplex PCR reads. This sample has 300,000 to 400,000 distinct CDR3 sequences, with roughly 17% found just once. Cases classed as stable hyperthyroidism had no ophthalmopathy within 18 months of follow-up.

V is TRBV13 and J is TRBJ2-7; D is perhaps TRBD2 (7 bases). The sample was peripheral blood. The clonotype was recovered from an adult woman with stable Graves' hyperthyroidism. The CDR3 region has the DNA TGTGCCAGCAGCCTCCAACAGGGAGGGTACGAGCAGTACTTC. It encodes CASSLQQGGYEQYF.